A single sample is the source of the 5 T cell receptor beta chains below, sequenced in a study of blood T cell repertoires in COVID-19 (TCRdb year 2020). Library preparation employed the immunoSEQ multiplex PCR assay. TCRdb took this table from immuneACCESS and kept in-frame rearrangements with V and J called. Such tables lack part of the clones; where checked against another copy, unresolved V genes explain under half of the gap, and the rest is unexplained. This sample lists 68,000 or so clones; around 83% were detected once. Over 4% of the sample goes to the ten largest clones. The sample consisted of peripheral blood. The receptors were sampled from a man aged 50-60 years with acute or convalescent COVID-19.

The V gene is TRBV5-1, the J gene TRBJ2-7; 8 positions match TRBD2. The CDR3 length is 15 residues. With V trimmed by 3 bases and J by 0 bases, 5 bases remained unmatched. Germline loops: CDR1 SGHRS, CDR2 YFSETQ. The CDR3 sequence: CASSWNGRGSYEQYF. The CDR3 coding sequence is TGCGCCAGCAGCTGGAACGGGAGGGGCTCCTACGAGCAGTACTTC.

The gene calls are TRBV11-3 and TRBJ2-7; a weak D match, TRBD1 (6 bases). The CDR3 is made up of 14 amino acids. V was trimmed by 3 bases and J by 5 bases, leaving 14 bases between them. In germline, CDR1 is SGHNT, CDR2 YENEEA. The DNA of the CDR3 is TGTGCCAGCAGCTTCCGGGACAAAGACGACGAGCAGTACTTC. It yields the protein CASSFRDKDDEQYF.

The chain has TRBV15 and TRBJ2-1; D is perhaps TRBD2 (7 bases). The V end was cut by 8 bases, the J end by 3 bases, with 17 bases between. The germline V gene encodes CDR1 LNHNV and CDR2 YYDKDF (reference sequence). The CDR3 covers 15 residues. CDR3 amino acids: CATGGGGGHYNEQFF. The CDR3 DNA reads TGTGCCACCGGGGGAGGGGGTGGGCACTACAATGAGCAGTTCTTC.

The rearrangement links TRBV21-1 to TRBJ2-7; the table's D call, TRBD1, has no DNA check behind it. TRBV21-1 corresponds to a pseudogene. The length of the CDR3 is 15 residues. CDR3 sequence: CASSKDHRGSSEQYF. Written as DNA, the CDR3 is TGTGCCAGCAGCAAAGATCACAGGGGATCTAGCGAGCAGTACTTC.

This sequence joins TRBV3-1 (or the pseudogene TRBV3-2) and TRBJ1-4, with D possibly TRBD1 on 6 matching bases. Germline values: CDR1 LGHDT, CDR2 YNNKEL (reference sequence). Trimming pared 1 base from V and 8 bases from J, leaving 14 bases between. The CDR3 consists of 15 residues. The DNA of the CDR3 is TGTGCCAGCAGCCAAGGCCCGGGACAAGGGGAAAAACTGTTTTTT. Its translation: CASSQGPGQGEKLFF.